This is a list of T cell receptor beta chains from one sample in a study of T cell repertoires in cytomegalovirus infection. TCRdb recomputed calls from the reads with MiXCR, one row per CDR3 protein. The repertoire holds approximately 730,000 distinct CDR3 sequences, with roughly 29% as singletons. Their antigens are not known. This sample comprised cultured CD8+ T cells from PBMCs, obtained from culture after CMV antigen stimulation. The receptors here all came from a human donor in good health (CMV status not recorded). Some clones in this sample may be carry-over from other donors' samples. The CDR3 runs from the conserved cysteine through the conserved F or W. The D gene is left open where the match is weak.

v_call	d_call	cdr3_aa
TRBV7-8	NA	CASSLVRIRNTGELFF
TRBV6-4	TRBD2	CASSGTSGGDEQFF
TRBV7-9	TRBD1	CASSWSGGGGSPLHF
TRBV2	NA	CASPSGNEQFF
TRBV11-1	NA	CASSLEYAGHISYEQYF
TRBV7-9	TRBD1	CASSQDREAGNTIYF
TRBV20-1	NA	CSARRDTNQPQHF
TRBV6-1	NA	CASSGKVTPNTEAFF
TRBV4-1	NA	CASSQEGLARYNEQFF
TRBV2	NA	CASHWEAGSRETQYF
TRBV6-2/TRBV6-3	NA	CASSTRDVSNTGELFF
TRBV12-3/TRBV12-4	NA	CASSFGTHEGLRDEQYF
TRBV7-9	NA	CASRPGGDSEQFF
TRBV7-6	NA	CASSSGTTMNTEAFF
TRBV2	NA	CASSVNQGGYEQYF
TRBV27	NA	CASSTGLPHNEQFF
TRBV27	NA	CASSLSLGRMNTGELFF
TRBV9	NA	CASSELDTQYF
TRBV4-1	NA	CASSHDGAPAATNEKLFF
TRBV19	NA	CASSIGQDLMNTEAFF
TRBV6-1	TRBD2	CASSESGGSQETQYF
TRBV7-8	NA	CASSLLSGFGTDTQYF
TRBV6-5	TRBD2	CASSPAGLYEQYF
TRBV5-1	NA	CASSPNRVEAFF
TRBV20-1	NA	CSAKQGRSNQPQHF
TRBV5-1	NA	CASSLNSERYQETQYF